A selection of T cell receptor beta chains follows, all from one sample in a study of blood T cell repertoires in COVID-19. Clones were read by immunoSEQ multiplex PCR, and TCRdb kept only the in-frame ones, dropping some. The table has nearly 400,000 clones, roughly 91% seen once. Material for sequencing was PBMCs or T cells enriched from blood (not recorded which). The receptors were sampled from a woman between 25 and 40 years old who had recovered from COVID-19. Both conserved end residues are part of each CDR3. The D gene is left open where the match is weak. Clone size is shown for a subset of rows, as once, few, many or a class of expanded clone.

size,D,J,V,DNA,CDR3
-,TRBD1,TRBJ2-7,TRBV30,TGTGCCTGGGACAGGGGATCCTACGAGCAGTACTTC,CAWDRGSYEQYF
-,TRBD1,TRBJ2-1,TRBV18,TGTGCCAGCTCACCACTGACAGGGGCGGGTGAGCAGTTCTTC,CASSPLTGAGEQFF
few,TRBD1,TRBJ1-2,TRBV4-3,TGCGCCAGCAGCCCCTCCGGGACAGGGAACTTTGGCTATGGCTACACCTTC,CASSPSGTGNFGYGYTF
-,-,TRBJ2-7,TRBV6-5,TGTGCCAGCAGTTACTCTGCAGGGGAGAAATACGAGCAGTACTTC,CASSYSAGEKYEQYF
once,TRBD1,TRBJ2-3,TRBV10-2,TGCGCCAGCAGGCCCGGGACAGGGACTCCAAATACGCAGTATTTT,CASRPGTGTPNTQYF
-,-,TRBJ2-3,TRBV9,TGTGCCAGCAGCGTAGCCCTGGGGGCGAGCACAGATACGCAGTATTTT,CASSVALGASTDTQYF
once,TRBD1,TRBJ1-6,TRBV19,TGTGCCAGTAGTGCCGGACAGGGGGTAGTTGGCTATAATTCACCCCTCCACTTT,CASSAGQGVVGYNSPLHF
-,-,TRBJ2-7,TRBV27,TGTGCCAGCAGTCCATCTTCAGGGGCGTTTCTCTACGAGCAGTACTTC,CASSPSSGAFLYEQYF
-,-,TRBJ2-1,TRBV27,TGTGCCAGCAGTTTATATGGGGCGCCGGGCCAATACAATGAGCAGTTCTTC,CASSLYGAPGQYNEQFF
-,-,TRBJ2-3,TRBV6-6,TGTGCCAGCAGTTCGAACTATAAAGATACGCAGTATTTT,CASSSNYKDTQYF
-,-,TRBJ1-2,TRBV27,TGTGCCAGCAGTTTTTTTGGATGGCAGGAAGATGGCTATGGCTACACCTTC,CASSFFGWQEDGYGYTF
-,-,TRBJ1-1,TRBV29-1,TGCAGCGTATGGTTCAGTGAAGCTTTCTTT,CSVWFSEAFF
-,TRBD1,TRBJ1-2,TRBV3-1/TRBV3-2,TGTGCCAGCAGCCCAACCCACGGGACAGGGGTGTCCGGCTACACCTTC,CASSPTHGTGVSGYTF
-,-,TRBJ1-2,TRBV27,TGTGCCAGCAGTTTTTTGATTGGCGGACTCTATGGCTACACCTTC,CASSFLIGGLYGYTF
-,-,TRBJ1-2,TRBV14,TGTGCCAGCAGCCAAGATAAGGGGATTCGTGGCTACACCTTC,CASSQDKGIRGYTF
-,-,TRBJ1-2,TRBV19,TGTGCCAGCAGTTTCGTGGCAGGGAATATCAGAGCTAACTATGGCTACACCTTC,CASSFVAGNIRANYGYTF
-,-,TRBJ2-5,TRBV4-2,TGTGCCAGCAGCCAATTTCCAGGGCAAGAGACCCAGTACTTC,CASSQFPGQETQYF
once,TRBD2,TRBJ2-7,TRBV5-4,TGTGCCAGCAGCTCGGGGGGGATAAACTCCTACGAGCAGTACTTC,CASSSGGINSYEQYF
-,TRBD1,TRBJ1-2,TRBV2,TGTGCCAGCAGTGAAACGAGGGGGGCCGGGACAGGGGTAGGGAACTATGGCTACACCTTC,CASSETRGAGTGVGNYGYTF
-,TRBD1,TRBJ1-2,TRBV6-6,TGTGCCAGCAGAGGACAGGGGCCCTACTATGGCTACACCTTC,CASRGQGPYYGYTF
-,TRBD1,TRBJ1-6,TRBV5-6,TGTGCCAGCAGCTACCGGGACAGGACCTATAATTCACCCCTCCACTTT,CASSYRDRTYNSPLHF
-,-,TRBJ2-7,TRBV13,TGTGCCAGCAGCCCTTTCCAGGCCGGCAGCGAGCAGTACTTC,CASSPFQAGSEQYF
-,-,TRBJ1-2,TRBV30,TGTGCCTGGAGTGCGGGAACAAGATATGGCTACACCTTC,CAWSAGTRYGYTF
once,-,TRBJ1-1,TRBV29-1,TGCAGCGTTGTAGGGGTGAAGGAAGCTTTCTTT,CSVVGVKEAFF
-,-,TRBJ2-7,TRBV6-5,TGTGCCAGCAGTTACGGACAGTCCTACGAGCAGTACTTC,CASSYGQSYEQYF
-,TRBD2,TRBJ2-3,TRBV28,TGTGCCAGCAGTCGACTAGCGGGAAGTACAGATACGCAGTATTTT,CASSRLAGSTDTQYF
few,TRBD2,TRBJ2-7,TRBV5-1,TGCGCCAGCAGCTTGCGCGGGGGGGGGCGCGAGCAGTACTTC,CASSLRGGGREQYF
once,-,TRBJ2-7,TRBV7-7,TGTGCTAGCAGCAGCTACCCCGGGACAATATACGAGCAGTACTTC,CASSSYPGTIYEQYF
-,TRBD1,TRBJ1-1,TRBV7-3,TGTGCCAGCAGTCCGGGACAGGGGAGTGGGAACACTGAAGCTTTCTTT,CASSPGQGSGNTEAFF
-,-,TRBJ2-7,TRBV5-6,TGTGCCAGCAGCTTGGTGGAGGGGGCCCCCTACGAGCAGTACTTC,CASSLVEGAPYEQYF